Below are 16 T cell receptor beta chains sequenced from a single sample in a study of T cell clonality in common variable immunodeficiency. Overall study results and limits: Fewer deletions and N-nucleotide insertions were reportedly seen in common variable immunodeficiency TCR beta sequences.

These TCRs are of unknown antigen specificity. Some clones are missing from TCRdb's copy, which holds only in-frame ones; the method was immunoSEQ multiplex PCR. Altogether fewer than 35,000 clones were found in the sample, and no singletons occur. Sequencing was carried out using peripheral blood mononuclear cells. The receptors were sampled from a human donor with common variable immunodeficiency.

This clone was detected many times. The observed sequence ends 3 residues before the CDR3 terminus, with the missing tail filled in from the germline J gene. The chain has TRBV14 and TRBJ2-5; the match to TRBD1 covers 9 bases. The CDR3 extends over 15 amino acids. Germline CDR1 and CDR2: SGHDN and FVKESK. J was trimmed by 2 bases and V by 2 bases; bases with no gene match: 3. The CDR3 sequence: CASSQYGTGQETQYF. Partial CDR3 DNA: TGTGCCAGCAGCCAATATGGGACAGGGCAAGAGACC.

This clone was seen a handful of times. The covered CDR3 bases are TGTGCCAGCAGTGACTCGTTCGGCAGGGGGCCTCACGAG. It translates to CASSDSFGRGPHE. The CDR3, in full, reads CASSDSFGRGPHEQYF. This chain links TRBV6-4 with TRBJ2-7; 8 nucleotides line up with TRBD1. The read is 3 residues too short to cover the CDR3 end, so that end is filled in from the germline J gene. This CDR3 is built from 16 residues. V shed 0 bases, J shed 5 bases, and the junction held 9 bases outside the gene matches. The germline V gene has CDR1 MRHNA and CDR2 SNTAGT.

In its sample, this clone was seen many times. Read coverage stops 3 residues before the CDR3 terminus; the germline J gene supplies the remainder. The rearrangement links TRBV5-1 to TRBJ2-3, with TRBD2 matching over 10 bases. Trimming removed 5 bases from V and 0 bases from J; junction bases left unmatched: 6. The V gene's germline CDR1 is SGHRS and CDR2 YFSETQ. The CDR3 is 16 amino acids. CDR3 sequence: CASRAVAGGSTDTQYF. The covered CDR3 bases are TGCGCCAGCAGGGCTGTAGCGGGGGGTAGCACAGATACG.

This clone has a handful of counts. Read sequence stops 3 residues before the CDR3 end, and the germline J gene provides the missing end. The V and J genes are TRBV18 and TRBJ2-5; 10 nucleotides align to TRBD2. The CDR3 loop spans 15 amino acids. Looked up from germline, CDR1 is KGHSH and CDR2 is LQKENI. J was trimmed by 5 bases and V by 1 base; bases with no gene match: 4. CDR3 region: CASSPRTSGDETQYF. Partial CDR3 DNA: TGTGCCAGCTCACCACGAACTAGCGGGGATGAGACC.

This clone was detected many times. Incomplete CDR3 DNA: TGTGCCAGCACCCAGACAGGGGGCTCCTACGAG. This sequence encodes CASTQTGGSYE. The complete CDR3 reads CASTQTGGSYEQYF. The chain is built from TRBV12-3 or TRBV12-4 and TRBJ2-7; 9 bases are shared with TRBD1. The read finishes 3 residues shy of the CDR3 end, and the germline J gene is used to complete it. J gave up 0 bases and V 7 bases, and 4 bases lay outside the gene matches. The CDR3 loop spans 14 amino acids.

This clone was observed at least ten times. The CDR3 bases that were read are TGCAGTGCTAGAGGCAATTCCACGAGGTTCTACGAG. This encodes CSARGNSTRFYE. From start to end, the CDR3 is CSARGNSTRFYEQYF. This chain connects TRBV20-1 to TRBJ2-7, with D uncertain. Read sequence stops 3 residues before the CDR3 end, and the germline J gene provides the missing end. Germline assignment: CDR1 DFQATT and CDR2 SNEGSKA (reference sequence). The ends were cut back, 1 base at V and 3 bases at J, with 16 bases in the middle. The CDR3 consists of 15 residues.

This clone showed up many times. The CDR3 end lies 3 residues beyond the end of the read and is filled in from the germline J gene. The chain couples TRBV6-1 to TRBJ2-5, with TRBD2 matching 12 bases. Germline trimming cut 2 bases from V and 2 bases from J; bases unmatched to any gene: 0. Germline V gene sequence: CDR1 MNHNS, CDR2 SASEGT. The CDR3 is made up of 15 amino acids. CDR3 sequence reads: CASSELAGGQETQYF. The CDR3 bases that were read are TGTGCCAGCAGTGAACTAGCGGGGGGGCAAGAGACC.

This clone was counted ten times or more. The sequenced fragment ends 3 residues before the CDR3 boundary, so the rest is inferred from the germline J gene. The genes are TRBV19 and TRBJ1-4; D is perhaps TRBD1 (6 bases). This CDR3 spans 18 amino acids. Germline-derived CDR1 and CDR2 are LNHDA and SQIVND (reference sequence). Deletions cut 3 bases from V and 0 bases from J, with 17 bases between. The CDR3 bases that were read are TGTGCCAGTAGTATTCCCTGGAGAGACAGGACAACTAATGAAAAA. Translated: CASSIPWRDRTTNEK. The whole CDR3 sequence is CASSIPWRDRTTNEKLFF. The full variable domain, completed using reference TRBV19 and TRBJ1-4, is DGGITQSPKYLFRKEGQNVTLSCEQNLNHDAMYWYRQDPGQGLRLIYYSQIVNDFQKGDIAEGYSVSREKKESFPLTVTSAQKNPTAFYLCASSIPWRDRTTNEKLFFGSGTQLSVL.

This clone has at least ten counts. With the read ending 3 residues before the CDR3 end, the germline J gene is used to fill in that end. The V and J genes are TRBV6-1 and TRBJ1-1; possibly TRBD1 for D (5 bases). Germline loops: CDR1 MNHNS, CDR2 SASEGT. CDR3 length: 16 residues. CDR3 bases read: TGTGCCAGCAGTGAAGCATGGGGGACTCCACTAAAAGAA. Encoded protein: CASSEAWGTPLKE. The full CDR3 sequence reads CASSEAWGTPLKEAFF.

This clone was seen at least ten times. The observed sequence ends 3 residues before the CDR3 terminus, with the missing tail filled in from the germline J gene. The J gene is TRBJ2-6, the V gene TRBV30; the D is unclear. Between the trimmed V and J ends, which lost 6 bases and 2 bases, there was a span of 8 bases. CDR3 length: 13 residues. Germline V gene sequence: CDR1 GTSNPN, CDR2 SVGIG (reference sequence). The sequenced CDR3 bases are TGTGCCTGTAGGGTAGCTGGGGCCAACGTC. Amino acids: CACRVAGANV. The full CDR3 protein reads CACRVAGANVLTF.

Ten or more counts support this clone. The sequence runs out 3 residues before the end of the CDR3; the remainder is reconstructed from the germline J gene. The chain links TRBV18 to TRBJ2-7; no definite D call. This CDR3 has 14 amino acids. From germline, CDR1 is KGHSH and CDR2 LQKENI. V shed 2 bases and J shed 3 bases, with 11 bases lying between them. CDR3 protein: CASSPEGPVYEQYF. Incomplete CDR3 DNA: TGTGCCAGCTCACCAGAAGGTCCTGTCTACGAG.

This clone has at least ten counts. Sequencing ends 3 residues short of the CDR3 end; the germline J gene provides the rest. The gene calls are TRBV7-8 and TRBJ2-3; 10 bases map to TRBD2. CDR3 size: 15 residues. V was clipped by 0 bases and J by 5 bases; unmatched bases: 2. Germline CDR1 and CDR2: SGHVS and FQNEAQ. CDR3 bases read: TGTGCCAGCAGCTTAGCGCGGACTAGCGGAGATACG. Amino acid sequence: CASSLARTSGDT. The complete CDR3 sequence is CASSLARTSGDTQYF.

On this clone itself: The DNA ends 3 residues before the CDR3 does, and the rest of the CDR3 is filled in from the germline J gene. The chain joins TRBV19 to TRBJ2-5; 9 positions match TRBD1. After removal of 5 bases from V and 3 bases from J, the junction contained 7 bases not matched to a gene. CDR1 LNHDA and CDR2 SQIVND come from the germline V gene (reference sequence). This CDR3 has 15 amino acids. The CDR3 reads CASSLGTGPEETQYF. The CDR3 bases that were read are TGTGCCAGTAGTTTGGGGACAGGGCCCGAAGAGACC. Variable domain in full (rest from reference TRBV19 and TRBJ2-5): DGGITQSPKYLFRKEGQNVTLSCEQNLNHDAMYWYRQDPGQGLRLIYYSQIVNDFQKGDIAEGYSVSREKKESFPLTVTSAQKNPTAFYLCASSLGTGPEETQYFGPGTRLLVL.

This clone was counted many times. The CDR3 end falls 3 residues outside the read, so it is completed with the germline J gene. The rearrangement uses TRBV6-2 or TRBV6-3 and TRBJ2-7; D call uncertain. The V end lost 6 bases, the J end lost 0 bases, and 15 bases lay between the germline ends. CDR3 length: 15 amino acids. Germline lookup yields CDR1 MNHEY and CDR2 SVGEGT. The DNA read from the CDR3 is TGTGCCAGCAGCAGGCCCGAGACACGCTCCTACGAG. Protein: CASSRPETRSYE. The full CDR3 sequence reads CASSRPETRSYEQYF.

Points on this clone: The read ends 3 residues before the CDR3 terminus; that terminus is restored from the germline J gene. The chain links TRBV18 to TRBJ1-2, with no clear D. There are 13 residues in the CDR3. The germline V gene encodes CDR1 KGHSH and CDR2 LQKENI. V lost 4 bases, J lost 5 bases, and 11 bases lay in between. CDR3 bases read: TGTGCCAGCTCACTTGGTTTACAGTATGGC. This encodes CASSLGLQYG. The complete CDR3 protein is CASSLGLQYGYTF.

This clone was counted at least ten times. The CDR3 end falls 3 residues outside the read, so it is completed with the germline J gene. The V call is TRBV29-1, the J call TRBJ2-3; 8 bases match TRBD1. Germline CDR1 and CDR2: SQVTM and ANQGSEA. This CDR3 has 13 amino acids. After removal of 4 bases from V and 1 base from J, the junction contained 1 base not matched to a gene. The CDR3 DNA, read in part, is TGCAGCGTTGTGACAGGGGGCACAGATACG. Protein: CSVVTGGTDT. The CDR3 reads in full as CSVVTGGTDTQYF.